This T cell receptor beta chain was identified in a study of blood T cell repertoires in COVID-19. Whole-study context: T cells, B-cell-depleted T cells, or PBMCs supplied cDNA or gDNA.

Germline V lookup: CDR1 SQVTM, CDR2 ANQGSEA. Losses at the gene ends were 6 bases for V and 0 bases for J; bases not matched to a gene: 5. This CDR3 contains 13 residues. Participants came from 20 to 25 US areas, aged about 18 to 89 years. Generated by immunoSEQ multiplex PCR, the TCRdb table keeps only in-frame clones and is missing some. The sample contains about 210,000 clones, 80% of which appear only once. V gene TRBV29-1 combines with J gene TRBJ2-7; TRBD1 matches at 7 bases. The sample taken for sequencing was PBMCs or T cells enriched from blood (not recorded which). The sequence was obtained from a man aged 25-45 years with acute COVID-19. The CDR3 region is CSVWTGSSYEQYF. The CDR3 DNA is TGCAGCGTCTGGACAGGCAGCTCCTACGAGCAGTACTTC.